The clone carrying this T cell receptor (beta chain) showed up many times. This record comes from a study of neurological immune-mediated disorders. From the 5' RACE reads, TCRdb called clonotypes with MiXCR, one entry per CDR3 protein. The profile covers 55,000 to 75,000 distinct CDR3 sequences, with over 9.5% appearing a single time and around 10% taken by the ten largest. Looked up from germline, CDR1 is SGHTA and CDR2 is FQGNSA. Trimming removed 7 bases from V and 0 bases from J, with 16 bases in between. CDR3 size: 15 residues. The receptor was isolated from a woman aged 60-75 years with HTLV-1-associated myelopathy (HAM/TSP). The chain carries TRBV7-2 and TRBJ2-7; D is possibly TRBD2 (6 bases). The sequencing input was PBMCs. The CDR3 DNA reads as TGTGCCAGCACCACTGGTGGGGGGACCTCCTACGAGCAGTACTTC. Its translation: CASTTGGGTSYEQYF.